The clone carrying this T cell receptor beta chain showed up just a few times. Sequencing used cDNA as its template, made by extracting RNA and reverse transcribing it. Repertoires were generated with immunoSEQ multiplex PCR, while TCRdb's copy carries only in-frame clones and drops some. The sample includes 150,000 to 200,000 clones, around 71% seen only once; the top ten take approximately 10%. Germline CDR1 SGHDT, CDR2 YYEEEE. After removal of 4 bases from V and 2 bases from J, the junction contained 8 bases not matched to a gene. The CDR3 consists of 16 residues. This sample is part of a study of CD8+ T cells in alopecia areata.

The J gene is TRBJ2-1, the V gene TRBV5-6, with 8 bases lining up with TRBD1. This clonotype originated in a human donor with alopecia areata. The specimen was CD8+ T cells sorted from blood, collected at week 0. The CDR3 DNA reads as TGTGCCAGCAGCCGGCCCAGGGGGCGGACCTACAATGAGCAGTTCTTC. Protein: CASSRPRGRTYNEQFF.